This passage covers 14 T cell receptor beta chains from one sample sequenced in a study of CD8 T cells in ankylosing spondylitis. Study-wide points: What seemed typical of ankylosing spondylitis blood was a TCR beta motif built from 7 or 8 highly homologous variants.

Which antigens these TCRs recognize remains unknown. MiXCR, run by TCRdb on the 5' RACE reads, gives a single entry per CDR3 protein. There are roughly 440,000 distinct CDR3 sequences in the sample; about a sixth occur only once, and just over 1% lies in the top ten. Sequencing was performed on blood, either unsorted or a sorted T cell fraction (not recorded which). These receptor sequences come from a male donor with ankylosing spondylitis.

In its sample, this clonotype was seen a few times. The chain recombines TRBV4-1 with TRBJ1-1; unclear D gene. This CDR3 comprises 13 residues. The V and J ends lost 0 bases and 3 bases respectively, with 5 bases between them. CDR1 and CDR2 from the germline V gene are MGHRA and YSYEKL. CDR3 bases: TGCGCCAGCAGCCAAGAAGTCTACACTGAAGCTTTCTTT. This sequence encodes CASSQEVYTEAFF.

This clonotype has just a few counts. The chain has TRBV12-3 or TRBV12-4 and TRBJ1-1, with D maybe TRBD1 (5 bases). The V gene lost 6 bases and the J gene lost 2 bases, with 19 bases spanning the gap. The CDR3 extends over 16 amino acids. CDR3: CASSPSGGVPNTEAFF. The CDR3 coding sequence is TGTGCCAGCAGCCCGTCGGGGGGAGTCCCCAACACTGAAGCTTTCTTT.

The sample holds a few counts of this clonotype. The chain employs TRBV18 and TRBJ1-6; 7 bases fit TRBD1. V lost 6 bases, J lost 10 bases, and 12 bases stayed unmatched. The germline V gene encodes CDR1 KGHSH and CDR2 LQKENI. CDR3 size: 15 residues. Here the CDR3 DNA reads TGTGCCAGCTCCCCGATGGAGACAGGGAGGTCACCCCTCCACTTT. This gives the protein CASSPMETGRSPLHF.

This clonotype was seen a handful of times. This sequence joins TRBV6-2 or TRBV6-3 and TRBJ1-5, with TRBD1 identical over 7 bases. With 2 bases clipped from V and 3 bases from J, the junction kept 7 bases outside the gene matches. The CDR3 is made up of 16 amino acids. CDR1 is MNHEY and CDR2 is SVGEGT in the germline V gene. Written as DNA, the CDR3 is TGTGCCAGCAGTTACCTCCGGACAGGAATCAATCAGCCCCAGCATTTT. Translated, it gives CASSYLRTGINQPQHF.

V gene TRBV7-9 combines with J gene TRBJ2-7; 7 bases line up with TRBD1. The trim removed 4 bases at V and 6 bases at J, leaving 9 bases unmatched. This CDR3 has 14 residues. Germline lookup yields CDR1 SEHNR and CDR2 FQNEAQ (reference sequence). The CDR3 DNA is TGTGCCAGCAGCTCTACGGGAAAGGGGGCCGAGCAGTACTTC. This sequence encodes CASSSTGKGAEQYF.

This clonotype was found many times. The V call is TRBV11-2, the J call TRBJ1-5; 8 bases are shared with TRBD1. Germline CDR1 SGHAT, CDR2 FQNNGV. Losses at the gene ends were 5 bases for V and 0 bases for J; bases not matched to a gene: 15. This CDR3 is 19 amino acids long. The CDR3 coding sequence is TGTGCCAGCAGCCTCGGACAGGGAGGAGCGTTATCTAGCAATCAGCCCCAGCATTTT. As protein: CASSLGQGGALSSNQPQHF.

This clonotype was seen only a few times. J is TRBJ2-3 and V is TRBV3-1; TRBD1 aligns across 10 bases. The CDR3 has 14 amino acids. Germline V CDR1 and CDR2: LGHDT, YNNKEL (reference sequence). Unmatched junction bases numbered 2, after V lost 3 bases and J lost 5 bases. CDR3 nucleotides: TGTGCCAGCAGCCACGGACAGGGGGTAGATACGCAGTATTTT. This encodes CASSHGQGVDTQYF.

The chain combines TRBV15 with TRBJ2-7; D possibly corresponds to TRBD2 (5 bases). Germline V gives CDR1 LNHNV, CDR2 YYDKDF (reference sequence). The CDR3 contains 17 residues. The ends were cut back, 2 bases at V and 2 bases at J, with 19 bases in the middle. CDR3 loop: CATSRTRGSDRTYEQYF. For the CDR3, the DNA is TGTGCCACCAGCAGAACTAGAGGTAGCGATAGGACCTACGAGCAGTACTTC.

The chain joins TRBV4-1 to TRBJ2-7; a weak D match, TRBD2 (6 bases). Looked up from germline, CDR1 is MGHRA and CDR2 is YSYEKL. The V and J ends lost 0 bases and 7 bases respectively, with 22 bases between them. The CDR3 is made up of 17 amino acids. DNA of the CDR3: TGCGCCAGCAGCCAAGAAGGGCGGGGATGGGAGTCGGTAGAGCAGTACTTC. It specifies CASSQEGRGWESVEQYF.

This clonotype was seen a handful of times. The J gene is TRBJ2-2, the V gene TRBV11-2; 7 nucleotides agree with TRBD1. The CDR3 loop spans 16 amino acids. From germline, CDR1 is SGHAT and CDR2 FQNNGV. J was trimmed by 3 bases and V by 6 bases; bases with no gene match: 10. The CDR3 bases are TGTGCCAGCAGACTAGGAAGGGGGCGAGACACCGGGGAGCTGTTTTTT. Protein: CASRLGRGRDTGELFF.

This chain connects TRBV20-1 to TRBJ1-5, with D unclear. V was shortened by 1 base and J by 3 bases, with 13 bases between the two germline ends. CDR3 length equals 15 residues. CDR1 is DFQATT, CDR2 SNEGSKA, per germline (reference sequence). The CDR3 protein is CSARVREWDNQPQHF. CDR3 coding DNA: TGCAGTGCTAGAGTCCGGGAGTGGGACAATCAGCCCCAGCATTTT.

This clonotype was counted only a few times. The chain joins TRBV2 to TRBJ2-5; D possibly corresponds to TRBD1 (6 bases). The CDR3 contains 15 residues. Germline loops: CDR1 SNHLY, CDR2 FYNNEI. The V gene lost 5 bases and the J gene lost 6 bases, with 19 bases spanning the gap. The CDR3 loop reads CASSLQGEVGKTQYF. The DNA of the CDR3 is TGTGCCAGCAGTCTACAGGGAGAGGTGGGAAAGACCCAGTACTTC.

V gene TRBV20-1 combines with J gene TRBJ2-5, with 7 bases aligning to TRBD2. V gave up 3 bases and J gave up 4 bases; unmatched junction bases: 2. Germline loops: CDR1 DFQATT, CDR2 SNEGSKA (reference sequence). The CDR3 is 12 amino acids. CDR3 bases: TGCAGTGCTAGGGCGGGAGCAGAGACCCAGTACTTC. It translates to CSARAGAETQYF.

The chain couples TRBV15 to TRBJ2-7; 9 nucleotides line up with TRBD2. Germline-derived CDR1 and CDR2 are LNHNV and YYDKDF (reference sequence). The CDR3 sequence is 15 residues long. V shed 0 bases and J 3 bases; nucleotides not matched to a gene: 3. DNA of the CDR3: TGTGCCACCAGCAGAGATTCAGCGGGGGGCTACGAGCAGTACTTC. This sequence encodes CATSRDSAGGYEQYF.